The clone carrying this TCR beta chain showed up many times. These data are taken from a study of T cells in Graves' hyperthyroidism and ophthalmopathy. Per germline, CDR1 SGHRS and CDR2 YFSETQ. This CDR3 has 15 residues. The V gene end was trimmed by 1 base and the J gene end by 0 bases; junction bases not matched to a gene: 3. Amplification yielded TCR beta CDR3 regions, with RNA transcripts as the source. The HTBI primer set was used in a first-round RT-PCR of the TCR CDR3. TCRdb reprocessed the multiplex PCR reads with MiXCR, giving one entry per CDR3 protein. The sample records under 350,000 distinct CDR3 sequences, less than 30% being singletons.

The sample taken for sequencing was blood. The V gene is TRBV5-1, the J gene TRBJ1-1; TRBD1 aligns across 7 bases. This receptor was identified in a man aged 40-49 years with Graves' hyperthyroidism that later progressed to Graves' ophthalmopathy. CDR3 protein: CASSLTGQLNTEAFF. CDR3 bases: TGCGCCAGCAGCTTGACGGGACAGTTGAACACTGAAGCTTTCTTT. Combining the CDR3 with reference TRBV5-1 and TRBJ1-1 gives the whole variable domain KAGVTQTPRYLIKTRGQQVTLSCSPISGHRSVSWYQQTPGQGLQFLFEYFSETQRNKGNFPGRFSGRQFSNSRSEMNVSTLELGDSALYLCASSLTGQLNTEAFFGQGTRLTVV.